This record looks at one T cell receptor (beta chain) sequence and its context. The clone's antigen remains unknown. No much larger clonotype is one base removed from it; base qualities were not supplied. CDR1 and CDR2 (SQVTM, ANQGSEA) derive from the germline V gene. The CDR3, cysteine through phenylalanine, is 12 amino acids long. The sequence is cut down to CDR3 DNA, 36 bases in frame from base 1. The V end loses 8 bases and the J end loses 0 bases, and a stretch of 8 bases separates them. Genomic DNA was isolated from the sorted cells so that the TCRbeta CDR3 region could be sequenced. TCRbeta CDR3 regions were sequenced using the immunoSEQ Assay. In its TCRdb copy, this immuneACCESS table keeps in-frame sequences only and misses some clones. Where compared with another copy, unresolved V genes explain less than half of these, and the others have no known cause. The sample records some 64,000 clones, approximately 86% of which are singletons. The ten largest clones represent 2.8% of the sample.

The trial excluded patients who had a history of autoimmune disease or were on systemic immunosuppression. Peripheral blood for TCR sequencing was drawn from every dose cohort at baseline, at cycle 4 day 1 and at cycle 7 day 1. Samples were obtained from an open-label, multicenter, first-in-human phase I dose-escalation trial of ivuxolimab. Adults with locally advanced or metastatic melanoma, renal cell carcinoma, hepatocellular carcinoma or head and neck squamous cell carcinoma were enrolled in the trial. Before TCR sequencing, CD4+ T cells and CD8+ T cells from peripheral blood were sorted into separate populations. This specimen belongs to a study of OX40 agonist ivuxolimab in advanced cancers. Study-level background: The costimulatory receptor OX40 (CD134) was targeted by ivuxolimab, a fully human IgG2 agonistic monoclonal antibody. Intravenous ivuxolimab was administered to patients every 2 weeks at six dose levels: 0.01, 0.1, 0.3, 1.5, 3 and 10 mg/kg. Of the 50 to 55 patients in dose escalation, some 20 had hepatocellular carcinoma, around 15 had melanoma, 9 had renal cell carcinoma and 9 had head and neck cancer. The dose-escalation cohort was about 87% male with a mean age of around 62 years, ranging from roughly 20 to 80. Prior anti-PD-1, anti-PD-L1 or anti-CTLA-4 therapy was permitted, and checkpoint inhibitors had been received by less than 45% of dose-escalation patients. Partial responses were achieved by three dose-escalation patients, of whom one had hepatocellular carcinoma and two had cutaneous melanoma. The purpose of peripheral TCRbeta sequencing was to test whether ivuxolimab changed TCR sequence diversity and led to clonal T-cell expansion. The paper reports the monotherapy dose-escalation portion (N of about 47 patients) of the phase I ivuxolimab trial.

Broad study findings and their caveats: Partial responders in the 0.1-3.0 mg/kg groups had among the lowest normalized peripheral clonal expansion, especially among CD8+ T cells. The antigen specificity of the clonally expanded peripheral T cells was not determined. Low levels of normalized T-cell clonal expansion were also seen in some patients who did not respond. After ivuxolimab, expanded clones were on average more numerous among CD8+ T cells than among CD4+ T cells. At doses of 0.1 to 3.0 mg/kg, clonal expansion of both CD4+ and CD8+ blood T cells was observed from baseline to week 6.

The TCR comes from an adult with an advanced solid tumor such as melanoma, head and neck, liver or kidney cancer. Specimen: CD4+ or CD8+ T cells sorted from blood, collected in a trial of the OX40 agonist ivuxolimab. The V and J genes are TRBV29-1 and TRBJ2-1, with an unclear D gene assignment. CDR3 loop: CSLTYSYNEQFF. The DNA sequence follows: TGCAGCCTAACTTACTCCTACAATGAGCAGTTCTTC.